A single sample gave rise to the 5 T cell receptor beta chains below, sequenced in a study of beta chain features in type 1 diabetes. Isolated RNA was reverse transcribed in full, so expressed TCRB transcripts were sequenced. Assay: immunoSEQ multiplex PCR; the TCRdb copy retains only in-frame clones and omits some. The sample includes roughly 300,000 clones, roughly 8% seen only once; the top ten take around 0.44%. Sequenced sample: central memory CD4+ T cells from blood. Receptors originate from a woman aged 18-29 years in good health.

J is TRBJ2-7 and V is TRBV27, with a possible D match to TRBD2 (5 bases). CDR1 is MNHEY and CDR2 is SMNVEV in the germline V gene (reference sequence). The CDR3 loop spans 13 amino acids. Trimming removed 5 bases from V and 8 bases from J, with 16 bases in between. CDR3: CASSPHHASQQYF. The CDR3, as DNA: TGTGCCAGCAGTCCCCACCACGCTAGCCAGCAGTACTTC.

This clone was observed a handful of times. The CDR3: CASSLSFGASGANVLTF. The CDR3 DNA follows: TGTGCCAGCAGCTTGTCCTTCGGGGCTTCGGGGGCCAACGTCCTGACTTTC. The chain employs TRBV7-2 and TRBJ2-6; either TRBD1 or TRBD2 may fit D (5 bases each). The CDR3 is 17 residues long. CDR1 and CDR2 (germline): SGHTA, FQGNSA. Trimming shortened V by 3 bases and J by 4 bases, and 16 bases separated the two germline ends.

The chain combines TRBV11-2 with TRBJ2-2, with 9 bases aligning to TRBD1. This CDR3 is built from 14 residues. CDR1 and CDR2 (germline): SGHAT, FQNNGV. With V trimmed by 5 bases and J by 3 bases, 1 base remained unmatched. The CDR3 loop is CASSGQGYTGELFF. DNA of the CDR3: TGTGCCAGCAGCGGACAGGGGTACACCGGGGAGCTGTTTTTT.

The chain has TRBV5-5 and TRBJ2-5; D not certain. CDR3 length equals 12 residues. The ends were cut back, 5 bases at V and 5 bases at J, with 10 bases in the middle. Germline CDR1 SGHKS, CDR2 YYEKEE (reference sequence). CDR3 in amino acids: CASSPTSETQYF. CDR3 nucleotide sequence: TGTGCCAGCAGTCCCACGTCGGAGACCCAGTACTTC. The full variable domain, completed using reference TRBV5-5 and TRBJ2-5, is DAGVTQSPTHLIKTRGQQVTLRCSPISGHKSVSWYQQVLGQGPQFIFQYYEKEERGRGNFPDRFSARQFPNYSSELNVNALLLGDSALYLCASSPTSETQYFGPGTRLLVL.

In its sample, this clone was seen a few times. The V call is TRBV5-1, the J call TRBJ2-1; D possibly corresponds to TRBD2 (5 bases). The CDR3 contains 13 residues. V was clipped by 0 bases and J by 7 bases, with 8 bases between them. Germline V gene lookup returns CDR1 SGHRS and CDR2 YFSETQ. The CDR3 sequence: CASSLVSVNEQFF. In nucleotides, the CDR3 is TGCGCCAGCAGCTTGGTTAGCGTGAATGAGCAGTTCTTC.